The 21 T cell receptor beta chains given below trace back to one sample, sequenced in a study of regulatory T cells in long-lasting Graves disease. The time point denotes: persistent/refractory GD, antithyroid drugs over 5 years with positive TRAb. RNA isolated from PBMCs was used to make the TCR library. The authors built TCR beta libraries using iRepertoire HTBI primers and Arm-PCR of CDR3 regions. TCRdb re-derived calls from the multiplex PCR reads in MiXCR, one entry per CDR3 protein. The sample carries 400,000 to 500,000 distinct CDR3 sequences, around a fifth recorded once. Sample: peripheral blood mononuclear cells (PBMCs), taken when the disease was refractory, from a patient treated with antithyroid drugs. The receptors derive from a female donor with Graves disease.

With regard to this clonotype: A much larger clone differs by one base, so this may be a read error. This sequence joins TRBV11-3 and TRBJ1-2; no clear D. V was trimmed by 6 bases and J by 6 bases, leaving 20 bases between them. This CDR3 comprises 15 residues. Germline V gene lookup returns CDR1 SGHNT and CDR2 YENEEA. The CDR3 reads CASSPSNPRVDGYTF. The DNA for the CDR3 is TGTGCCAGCAGTCCTAGCAACCCAAGAGTTGATGGCTACACCTTC.

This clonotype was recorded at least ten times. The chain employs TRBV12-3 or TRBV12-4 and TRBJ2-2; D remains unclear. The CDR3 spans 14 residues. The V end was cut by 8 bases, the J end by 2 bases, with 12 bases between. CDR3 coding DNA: TGTGCCAGCTCCTCGGTCCTCAACACCGGGGAGCTGTTTTTT. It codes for CASSSVLNTGELFF.

The CDR3 DNA is TGTGCCAGTAGTGGGGCAGGGGTGCGTCAAGAGACCCAGTACTTC. Amino acids: CASSGAGVRQETQYF. V usage is TRBV19 and J usage is TRBJ2-5, with TRBD1 as a possible D gene (6 bases). This CDR3 comprises 15 residues. Germline V gene sequence: CDR1 LNHDA, CDR2 SQIVND (reference sequence). Trimming shortened V by 5 bases and J by 2 bases, and 15 bases separated the two germline ends.

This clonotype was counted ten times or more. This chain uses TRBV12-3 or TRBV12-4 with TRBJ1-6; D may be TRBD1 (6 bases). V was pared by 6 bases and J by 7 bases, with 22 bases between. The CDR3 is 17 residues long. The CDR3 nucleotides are TGTGCCAGCAGATGGGACACCCTGGCTTCGCCCAATTCACCCCTCCACTTT. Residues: CASRWDTLASPNSPLHF.

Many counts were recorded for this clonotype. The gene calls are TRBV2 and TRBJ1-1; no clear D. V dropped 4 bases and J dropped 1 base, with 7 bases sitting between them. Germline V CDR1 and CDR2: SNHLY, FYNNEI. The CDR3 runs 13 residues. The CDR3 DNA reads TGTGCCAGCAGTGGGGAGGGGAACACTGAAGCTTTCTTT. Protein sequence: CASSGEGNTEAFF.

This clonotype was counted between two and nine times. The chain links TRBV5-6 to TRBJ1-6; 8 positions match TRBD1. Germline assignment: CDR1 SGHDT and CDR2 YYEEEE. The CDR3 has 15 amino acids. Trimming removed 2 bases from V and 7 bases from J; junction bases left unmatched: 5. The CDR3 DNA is TGTGCCAGCAGCTTTGGAACAGGGGGAAATTCACCCCTCCACTTT. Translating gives CASSFGTGGNSPLHF.

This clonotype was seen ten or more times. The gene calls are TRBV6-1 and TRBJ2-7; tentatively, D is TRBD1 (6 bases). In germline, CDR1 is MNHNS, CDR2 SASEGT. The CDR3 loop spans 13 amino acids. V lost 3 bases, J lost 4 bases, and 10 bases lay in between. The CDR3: CASSDGQGYEQYF. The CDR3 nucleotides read TGTGCCAGCAGTGATGGGCAGGGGTACGAGCAGTACTTC.

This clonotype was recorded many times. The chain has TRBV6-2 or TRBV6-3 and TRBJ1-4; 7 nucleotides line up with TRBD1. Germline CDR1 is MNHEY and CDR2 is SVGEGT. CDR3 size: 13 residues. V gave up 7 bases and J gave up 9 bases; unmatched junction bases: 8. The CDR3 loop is CASTAPTGQKLFF. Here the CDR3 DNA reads TGTGCCAGCACCGCACCGACAGGGCAAAAACTGTTTTTT.

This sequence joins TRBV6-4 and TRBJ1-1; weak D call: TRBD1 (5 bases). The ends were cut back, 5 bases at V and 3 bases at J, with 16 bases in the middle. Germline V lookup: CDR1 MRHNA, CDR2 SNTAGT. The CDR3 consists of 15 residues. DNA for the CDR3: TGTGCCAGCAGTTCCCTTGGGCAGGGAGACACTGAAGCTTTCTTT. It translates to CASSSLGQGDTEAFF.

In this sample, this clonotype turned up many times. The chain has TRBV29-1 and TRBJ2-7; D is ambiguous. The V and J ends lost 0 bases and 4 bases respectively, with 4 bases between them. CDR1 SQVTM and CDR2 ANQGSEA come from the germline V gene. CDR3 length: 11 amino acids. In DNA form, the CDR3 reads TGCAGCGTTGAAGAGGGTTACGAGCAGTACTTC. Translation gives CSVEEGYEQYF.

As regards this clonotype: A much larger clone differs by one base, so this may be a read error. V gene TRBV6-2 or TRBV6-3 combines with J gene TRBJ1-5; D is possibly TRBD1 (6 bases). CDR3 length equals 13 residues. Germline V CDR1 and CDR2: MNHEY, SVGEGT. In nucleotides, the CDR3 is TGTGCCAGCCGGGACACCGCATTGGAGCCCCGGCATTTT. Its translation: CASRDTALEPRHF.

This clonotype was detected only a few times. The CDR3: CSARGDRENTEAFF. The CDR3, as DNA: TGCAGTGCTAGGGGGGACAGGGAGAACACTGAAGCTTTCTTT. The chain couples TRBV20-1 to TRBJ1-1; 9 bases are shared with TRBD1. CDR1 and CDR2 from the germline V gene are DFQATT and SNEGSKA (reference sequence). This CDR3 spans 14 amino acids. The V gene end was trimmed by 3 bases and the J gene end by 1 base; junction bases not matched to a gene: 3.

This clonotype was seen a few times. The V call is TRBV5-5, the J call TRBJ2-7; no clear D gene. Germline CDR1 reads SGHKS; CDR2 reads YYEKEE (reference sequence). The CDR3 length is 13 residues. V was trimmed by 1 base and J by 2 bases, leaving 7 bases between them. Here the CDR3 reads CASSLLHPYEQYF. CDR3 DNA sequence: TGTGCCAGCAGCTTGTTACATCCCTACGAGCAGTACTTC. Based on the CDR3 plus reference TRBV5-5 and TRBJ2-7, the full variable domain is DAGVTQSPTHLIKTRGQQVTLRCSPISGHKSVSWYQQVLGQGPQFIFQYYEKEERGRGNFPDRFSARQFPNYSSELNVNALLLGDSALYLCASSLLHPYEQYFGPGTRLTVT.

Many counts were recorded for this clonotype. CDR3 sequence reads: CASGGAPGAFQETQYF. The CDR3, as DNA: TGTGCCAGTGGGGGGGCTCCGGGAGCATTCCAAGAGACCCAGTACTTC. V usage is TRBV19 and J usage is TRBJ2-5, with a possible D match to TRBD2 (7 bases). Between the trimmed V and J ends, which lost 8 bases and 1 base, there was a span of 20 bases. There are 16 residues in the CDR3. Germline V lookup: CDR1 LNHDA, CDR2 SQIVND (reference sequence).

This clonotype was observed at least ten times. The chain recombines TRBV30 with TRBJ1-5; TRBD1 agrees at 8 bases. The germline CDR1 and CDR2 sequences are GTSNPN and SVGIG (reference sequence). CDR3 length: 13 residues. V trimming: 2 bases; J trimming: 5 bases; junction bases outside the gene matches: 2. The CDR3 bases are TGTGCCTGGAGTCTGACAGGGGATCAGCCCCAGCATTTT. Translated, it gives CAWSLTGDQPQHF.

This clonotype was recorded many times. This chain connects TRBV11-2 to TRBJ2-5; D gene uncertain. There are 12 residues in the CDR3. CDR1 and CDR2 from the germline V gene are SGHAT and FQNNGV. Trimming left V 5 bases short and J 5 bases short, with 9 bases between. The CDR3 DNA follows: TGTGCCAGCAGCCTGGTATTGGAGACCCAGTACTTC. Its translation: CASSLVLETQYF. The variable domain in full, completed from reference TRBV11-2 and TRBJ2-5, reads EAGVAQSPRYKIIEKRQSVAFWCNPISGHATLYWYQQILGQGPKLLIQFQNNGVVDDSQLPKDRFSAERLKGVDSTLKIQPAKLEDSAVYLCASSLVLETQYFGPGTRLLVL.

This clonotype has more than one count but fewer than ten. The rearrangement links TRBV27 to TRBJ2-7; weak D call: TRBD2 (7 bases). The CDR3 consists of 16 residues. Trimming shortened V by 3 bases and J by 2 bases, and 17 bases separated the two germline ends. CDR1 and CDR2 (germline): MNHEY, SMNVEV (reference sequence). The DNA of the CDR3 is TGTGCCAGCAGTTTGTCCTATGGGGGGGCCCCCTACGAGCAGTACTTC. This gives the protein CASSLSYGGAPYEQYF.

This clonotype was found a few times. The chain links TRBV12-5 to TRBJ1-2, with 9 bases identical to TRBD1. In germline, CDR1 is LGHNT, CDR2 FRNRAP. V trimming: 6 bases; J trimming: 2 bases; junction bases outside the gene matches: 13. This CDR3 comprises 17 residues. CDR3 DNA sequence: TGTGCTAGTGGAAACTTCAACGCCGGGACAGGGAACTATGGCTACACCTTC. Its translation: CASGNFNAGTGNYGYTF.

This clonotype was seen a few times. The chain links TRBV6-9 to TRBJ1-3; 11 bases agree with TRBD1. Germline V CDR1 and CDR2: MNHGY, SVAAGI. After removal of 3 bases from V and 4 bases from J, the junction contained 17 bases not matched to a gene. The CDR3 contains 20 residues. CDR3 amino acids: CASSYPGTGGSLDLGNTIYF. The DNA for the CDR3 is TGTGCCAGCAGTTACCCAGGGACAGGGGGATCCCTGGACCTCGGAAACACCATATATTTT.

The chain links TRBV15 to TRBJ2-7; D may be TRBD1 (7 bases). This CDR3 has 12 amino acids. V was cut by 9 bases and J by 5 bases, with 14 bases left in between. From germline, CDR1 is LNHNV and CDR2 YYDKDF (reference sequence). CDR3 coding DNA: TGTGCCACATCGGAGGGGGCCCACGAGCAGTACTTC. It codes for CATSEGAHEQYF.

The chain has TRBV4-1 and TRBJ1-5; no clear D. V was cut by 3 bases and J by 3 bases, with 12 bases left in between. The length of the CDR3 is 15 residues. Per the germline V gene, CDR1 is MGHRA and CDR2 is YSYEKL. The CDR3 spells CASSHSDPPNQPQHF. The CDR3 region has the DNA TGCGCCAGCAGCCATTCTGACCCCCCCAATCAGCCCCAGCATTTT.